This entry concerns a single T cell receptor (beta chain). The antigen remains undetermined. Trimming removed 2 bases from V and 1 base from J; junction bases left unmatched: 5. CDR3 size: 15 residues. Per germline, CDR1 MNHNS and CDR2 SASEGT. This sample was included in a study of cytomegalovirus exposure and HLA in healthy donors. Study-wide results and caveats: Some highly shared sequence variants likely arose as a pipeline artifact.

PCR was performed using 60 Vbeta and 13 Jbeta primers. The data were produced by immunoSEQ multiplex PCR, yet TCRdb's version contains in-frame clones alone and is incomplete. The sample lists about 34,000 clones, about 67% seen once, with 10% in the top ten. This TCR was sampled from a man aged 40-49 years in good health and CMV-seropositive. The sequencing sample was made of PBMCs. The gene calls are TRBV6-1 and TRBJ2-7; TRBD1 matches 7 bases. The CDR3 loop is CASSEYQGESYEQYF. CDR3 in DNA: TGTGCCAGCAGTGAATACCAGGGGGAATCCTACGAGCAGTACTTC.